These 3 T cell receptor beta chains were all obtained from the same sample, sequenced in a study of T cell repertoires in cytomegalovirus infection. TCRdb fed the reads into MiXCR, producing one record per CDR3 protein. The sample has about 47,000 distinct CDR3 sequences, about a fifth seen once. Their recognized antigens are unknown. The specimen was CD8+ T cells from cultured PBMCs, collected from culture after CMV antigen stimulation. These receptors all come from a human donor in good health (CMV status not recorded). Some clones in this sample may be carry-over from other donors' samples.

This clonotype came up a few times. V gene TRBV6-2 or TRBV6-3 combines with J gene TRBJ1-5; the match to TRBD1 covers 7 bases. The V segment lost 7 bases and the J segment 0 bases; nucleotides outside the gene matches: 6. Germline-derived CDR1 and CDR2 are MNHEY and SVGEGT. This CDR3 has 15 amino acids. CDR3 amino acids: CASTPGDSSNQPQHF. The CDR3 DNA reads TGTGCCAGCACCCCGGGGGACAGTAGCAATCAGCCCCAGCATTTT.

The sample holds many counts of this clonotype. V is TRBV14 and J is TRBJ2-7; 7 nucleotides align to TRBD1. CDR3 length equals 17 residues. Germline-derived CDR1 and CDR2 are SGHDN and FVKESK. With V trimmed by 4 bases and J by 0 bases, 12 bases remained unmatched. DNA of the CDR3: TGTGCCAGCAGCCCACGACAGGGATCAGCTCGCTCCTACGAGCAGTACTTC. It codes for CASSPRQGSARSYEQYF.

This clonotype occurred many times. The V gene is TRBV7-2, the J gene TRBJ2-5; D possibly uses TRBD1 or TRBD2 (5 bases each). This CDR3 has 16 amino acids. Germline-derived CDR1 and CDR2 are SGHTA and FQGNSA. Deletions cut 1 base from V and 0 bases from J, with 12 bases between. Written as DNA, the CDR3 is TGTGCCAGCAGCTTAGTCGCAGGGACGAACCAAGAGACCCAGTACTTC. The encoded protein is CASSLVAGTNQETQYF.